A single sample is the source of the 32 T cell receptor beta chains below, sequenced in a study of cytotoxic CD8 clonotypes in ibrutinib-treated CLL. Data came from immunoSEQ multiplex PCR; TCRdb stores just in-frame clones and leaves some out. The sample carries 30,000 to 35,000 clones, 60% to 80% recorded once. Source: PBMCs, taken before ibrutinib treatment. These receptor sequences come from a human donor with chronic lymphocytic leukemia.

This clone came up a few times. The chain is built from TRBV25-1 and TRBJ2-6; TRBD1 matches at 7 bases. Germline V gene data show CDR1 as MGHDK and CDR2 as SYGVNS. Trimming took 4 bases from V and 0 from J; bases not matched to a gene: 6. The CDR3 sequence is 17 residues long. DNA of the CDR3: TGTGCCAGCAGTGTACTAAGGACAGGCTCTGGGGCCAACGTCCTGACTTTC. As protein: CASSVLRTGSGANVLTF. The full variable domain, with the rest looked up from reference TRBV25-1 and TRBJ2-6, is EADIYQTPRYLVIGTGKKITLECSQTMGHDKMYWYQQDPGMELHLIHYSYGVNSTEKGDLSSESTVSRIRTEHFPLTLESARPSHTSQYLCASSVLRTGSGANVLTFGAGSRLTVL.

This chain links TRBV28 with TRBJ1-5; the match to TRBD1 covers 9 bases. Looked up from germline, CDR1 is MDHEN and CDR2 is SYDVKM. The CDR3 covers 16 residues. The junction had 10 bases not matched to a gene; V was cut back by 4 bases and J by 6 bases. The CDR3 sequence is CASSSFRQGVSQPQHF. The DNA of the CDR3 is TGTGCCAGCAGTTCCTTCCGACAGGGGGTTAGTCAGCCCCAGCATTTT.

The chain has TRBV4-1 and TRBJ1-4; D gene uncertain. This CDR3 has 13 amino acids. The germline V gene has CDR1 MGHRA and CDR2 YSYEKL. The V end was cut by 1 base, the J end by 6 bases, with 6 bases between. CDR3 amino acids: CASSQGVYEKLFF. The CDR3 region has the DNA TGCGCCAGCAGCCAAGGCGTGTATGAAAAACTGTTTTTT.

CDR3 protein: CASSDFRGRAGETQYF. CDR3 bases: TGTGCCAGCAGTGATTTCCGCGGGAGGGCCGGGGAGACCCAGTACTTC. J is TRBJ2-5 and V is TRBV25-1; TRBD2 aligns across 9 bases. Germline lookup yields CDR1 MGHDK and CDR2 SYGVNS. With 3 bases clipped from V and 5 bases from J, the junction kept 10 bases outside the gene matches. The CDR3 length is 16 residues.

This clone was recorded once. The chain links TRBV5-4 to TRBJ2-1, with D tentatively TRBD2 (5 bases). This CDR3 comprises 17 residues. V lost 5 bases to trimming and J lost 6 bases, with 24 bases between them. Germline values: CDR1 SGHNT, CDR2 YYREEE (reference sequence). This CDR3 reads CASSREYRILEGNEQFF. The CDR3 DNA reads as TGTGCCAGCAGTCGAGAGTATCGGATACTAGAGGGCAATGAGCAGTTCTTC.

The chain uses TRBV30 and TRBJ2-2; either TRBD1 or TRBD2 may fit D (6 bases each). The CDR3 is 17 residues long. Germline assignment: CDR1 GTSNPN and CDR2 SVGIG (reference sequence). V lost 0 bases and J lost 2, with 16 bases in between. The CDR3 DNA sequence: TGTGCCTGGAGTGTACGGCCCCCGGGGGCTAACACCGGGGAGCTGTTTTTT. This sequence encodes CAWSVRPPGANTGELFF.

V gene TRBV6-1 combines with J gene TRBJ1-6; the D is unclear. Germline loops: CDR1 MNHNS, CDR2 SASEGT. V shed 6 bases and J shed 10 bases, with 13 bases lying between them. The CDR3 contains 13 residues. DNA of the CDR3: TGTGCCAGCAGAGTAATTTTTGGATCACCCCTCCACTTT. Translating it yields CASRVIFGSPLHF.

The CDR3 DNA sequence: TGTGCCACCAACCAGGGAGTTACCACCGGGGAGCTGTTTTTT. Translating it yields CATNQGVTTGELFF. V usage is TRBV15 and J usage is TRBJ2-2; either TRBD1 or TRBD2 may supply D (5 bases each). The V and J ends lost 7 bases and 4 bases respectively, with 13 bases between them. The CDR3 is made up of 14 amino acids. CDR1 is LNHNV, CDR2 YYDKDF, per germline (reference sequence).

The V gene is TRBV7-9, the J gene TRBJ2-1; TRBD2 matches at 7 bases. The trim removed 7 bases at V and 4 bases at J, leaving 7 bases unmatched. The CDR3 spans 14 residues. Germline V gives CDR1 SEHNR, CDR2 FQNEAQ (reference sequence). CDR3 residues: CASTPASGYNEQFF. The CDR3 DNA is TGTGCCAGCACCCCAGCTAGCGGATACAATGAGCAGTTCTTC. Full variable domain (missing parts from reference TRBV7-9 and TRBJ2-1): DTGVSQNPRHKITKRGQNVTFRCDPISEHNRLYWYRQTLGQGPEFLTYFQNEAQLEKSRLLSDRFSAERPKGSFSTLEIQRTEQGDSAMYLCASTPASGYNEQFFGPGTRLTVL.

J is TRBJ1-1 and V is TRBV27; D is undetermined. The germline V and J ends were trimmed by 5 bases and 7 bases, with 11 bases remaining between them. The V gene's germline CDR1 is MNHEY and CDR2 SMNVEV (reference sequence). The CDR3 covers 12 residues. The CDR3 bases are TGTGCCAGCAGTCCCTCGGCCGGTGAAGCTTTCTTT. Translated, it gives CASSPSAGEAFF.

The chain links TRBV5-6 to TRBJ2-1, with 9 bases that match TRBD2. Germline V CDR1 and CDR2: SGHDT, YYEEEE. V trimming: 2 bases; J trimming: 8 bases; junction bases outside the gene matches: 8. The CDR3 covers 15 residues. In DNA form, the CDR3 reads TGTGCCAGCAGCTTTATGGCTAGCGGGGTGTATGAGCAGTTCTTC. Translation: CASSFMASGVYEQFF.

This chain uses TRBV25-1 with TRBJ2-7; TRBD1 might be the D (5 bases). Germline loops: CDR1 MGHDK, CDR2 SYGVNS. CDR3 length: 15 amino acids. V was pared by 6 bases and J by 3 bases, with 18 bases between. In nucleotides, the CDR3 is TGTGCCAGCAGCAACCGAGATAGGACATACTACGAGCAGTACTTC. Translating gives CASSNRDRTYYEQYF.

This rearrangement joins TRBV7-2 to TRBJ2-7; 7 bases agree with TRBD2. With 5 bases clipped from V and 2 bases from J, the junction kept 9 bases outside the gene matches. CDR1 SGHTA and CDR2 FQGNSA come from the germline V gene. The CDR3 loop spans 15 amino acids. The CDR3 DNA sequence: TGTGCCAGCAGCATTACTAGCGAACCAACCTACGAGCAGTACTTC. Its translation is CASSITSEPTYEQYF. Looking up the rest from reference TRBV7-2 and TRBJ2-7 gives the full variable domain: GAGVSQSPSNKVTEKGKDVELRCDPISGHTALYWYRQSLGQGLEFLIYFQGNSAPDKSGLPSDRFSAERTGGSVSTLTIQRTQQEDSAVYLCASSITSEPTYEQYFGPGTRLTVT.

This clone was seen only once. V is TRBV27 and J is TRBJ2-3, with D perhaps TRBD2 (6 bases). The CDR3 length is 15 residues. From germline, CDR1 is MNHEY and CDR2 SMNVEV (reference sequence). Trimming removed 2 bases from V and 2 bases from J, with 11 bases in between. CDR3 nucleotide sequence: TGTGCCAGCAGTTTAACGGGAGCGACCACAGATACGCAGTATTTT. Amino acids: CASSLTGATTDTQYF.

The chain is built from TRBV2 and TRBJ2-3; 8 bases match TRBD2. The trim removed 6 bases at V and 4 bases at J, leaving 3 bases unmatched. The germline gives CDR1 SNHLY, CDR2 FYNNEI. The CDR3 has 13 amino acids. The CDR3 region has the DNA TGTGCCAGCAGAGAGACTAGCGCAGATACGCAGTATTTT. Protein: CASRETSADTQYF.

About this clone itself: The junction departs from germline at one end; a sequencing error may be responsible. CDR3 amino acids: CASSSLAGGETQYF. As DNA, the CDR3 is TGTGCTAGCAGCTCATTAGCGGGAGGTGAGACCCAGTACTTC. J is TRBJ2-5 and V is TRBV7-7; 10 bases line up with TRBD2. The CDR3 extends over 14 amino acids. CDR1 is SSHAT and CDR2 is FNYEAQ in the germline V gene (reference sequence).

This rearrangement joins TRBV18 to TRBJ1-2; the D is unclear. The CDR3 contains 16 residues. CDR1 and CDR2 from the germline V gene are KGHSH and LQKENI. Trimming stripped 5 bases from V and 8 bases from J, with 24 bases between. CDR3 sequence (DNA): TGTGCCAGCTCATCCGACCGGCCCACTGAACTAAGCGGCTACACCTTC. This translates into CASSSDRPTELSGYTF.

There are a few counts of this clone. The V gene is TRBV13, the J gene TRBJ2-3; no definite D call. Trimming removed 0 bases from V and 9 bases from J, with 13 bases in between. Germline V lookup: CDR1 PRHDT, CDR2 FYEKMQ (reference sequence). CDR3 length: 14 residues. CDR3 DNA: TGTGCCAGCAGCTTAGGGGGATTCGGTGACACGCAGTATTTT. This translates into CASSLGGFGDTQYF.

The V call is TRBV9, the J call TRBJ2-1, with a possible D match to TRBD2 (5 bases). V lost 6 bases and J lost 0, with 13 bases in between. The CDR3 is 15 amino acids. In germline, CDR1 is SGDLS, CDR2 YYNGEE. CDR3 protein: CASTIGIASYNEQFF. The CDR3 DNA is TGTGCCAGCACCATCGGGATTGCCTCCTACAATGAGCAGTTCTTC.

The chain links TRBV14 to TRBJ2-7; a possible D gene is TRBD1 (5 bases). Trimming stripped 3 bases from V and 3 bases from J, with 6 bases between. The length of the CDR3 is 12 residues. Germline values: CDR1 SGHDN, CDR2 FVKESK. The CDR3 DNA follows: TGTGCCAGCAGCCAGACAGTCTACGAGCAGTACTTC. This encodes CASSQTVYEQYF.

This clone was counted ten times or more. V is TRBV7-8 and J is TRBJ1-1, with D possibly TRBD1 on 5 matching bases. There are 13 residues in the CDR3. V gave up 5 bases and J gave up 0 bases, with 7 bases separating them. Germline V gene lookup returns CDR1 SGHVS and CDR2 FQNEAQ. DNA for the CDR3: TGTGCCAGCAGCCGACAGCTGAACACTGAAGCTTTCTTT. This encodes CASSRQLNTEAFF.

This clone was detected only once. This chain connects TRBV11-2 to TRBJ1-1; 8 nucleotides match TRBD1. Trimming removed 1 base from V and 1 base from J; junction bases left unmatched: 2. The CDR3 has 15 amino acids. Germline V gene sequence: CDR1 SGHAT, CDR2 FQNNGV. The chain's CDR3 is CASSLGDRGNTEAFF. CDR3 DNA: TGTGCCAGCAGCTTAGGAGACAGGGGGAACACTGAAGCTTTCTTT.

V is TRBV11-3 and J is TRBJ1-2, with D possibly being TRBD1 (5 bases). Trimming removed 1 base from V and 2 bases from J, with 8 bases in between. Per germline, CDR1 SGHNT and CDR2 YENEEA. The CDR3 runs 14 residues. CDR3 sequence reads: CASSLAEGNYGYTF. DNA for the CDR3: TGTGCCAGCAGCTTAGCTGAGGGGAACTATGGCTACACCTTC.

This chain uses TRBV5-4 with TRBJ2-3, with 12 bases fitting TRBD2. Per the germline V gene, CDR1 is SGHNT and CDR2 is YYREEE (reference sequence). There are 19 residues in the CDR3. Losses at the gene ends were 4 bases for V and 2 bases for J; bases not matched to a gene: 14. As DNA, the CDR3 is TGTGCCAGCAGCCTCGATCCGGGACTAGCGGGTGGGACCACAGATACGCAGTATTTT. Protein: CASSLDPGLAGGTTDTQYF.

The V and J genes are TRBV27 and TRBJ2-7; the D gene could be TRBD1 or TRBD2 (5 bases each). Germline V gives CDR1 MNHEY, CDR2 SMNVEV (reference sequence). The CDR3 spans 14 residues. V gave up 10 bases and J gave up 3 bases, with 19 bases separating them. The CDR3 loop reads CATSRRDGFYEQYF. In DNA, the CDR3 is TGTGCCACCTCGCGAAGGGACGGCTTCTACGAGCAGTACTTC.

The chain has TRBV10-3 and TRBJ2-1, with 7 bases fitting TRBD2. V trimming: 8 bases; J trimming: 6 bases; junction bases outside the gene matches: 10. Per germline, CDR1 ENHRY and CDR2 SYGVKD. The CDR3 totals 14 residues. CDR3 protein: CAIHASGLSNEQFF. CDR3 nucleotides: TGTGCCATCCACGCTAGCGGATTAAGCAATGAGCAGTTCTTC.

Only a few counts were recorded for this clone. This chain uses TRBV6-1 with TRBJ1-2, with 7 bases identical to TRBD1. Germline CDR1 is MNHNS and CDR2 is SASEGT. Trimming cost V 8 bases and J 4 bases; bases outside gene matches: 7. CDR3 size: 13 residues. In DNA, the CDR3 is TGTGCCAGCGCAGGGGGGCGAGGCTATGGCTACACCTTC. It yields the protein CASAGGRGYGYTF.

This clone has a single count. This chain links TRBV5-1 with TRBJ1-2; 7 bases are a match to TRBD1. The germline V gene has CDR1 SGHRS and CDR2 YFSETQ. This CDR3 spans 14 amino acids. After removal of 2 bases from V and 0 bases from J, the junction contained 1 base not matched to a gene. The CDR3 DNA is TGCGCCAGCAGCTTTGGGACAGCTAACTATGGCTACACCTTC. As protein: CASSFGTANYGYTF.

This sequence joins TRBV4-2 and TRBJ2-1; TRBD1 matches 9 bases. Germline values: CDR1 LGHNA, CDR2 YNFKEQ. After removal of 3 bases from V and 8 bases from J, the junction contained 8 bases not matched to a gene. This CDR3 is 15 amino acids long. The CDR3 is CASSHPGQGGYEQFF. Written as DNA, the CDR3 is TGTGCCAGCAGCCACCCGGGACAGGGAGGCTATGAGCAGTTCTTC.

V is TRBV7-2 and J is TRBJ1-2, with D possibly matching TRBD1 (5 bases). The length of the CDR3 is 13 residues. Trimming stripped 5 bases from V and 7 bases from J, with 14 bases between. Germline-derived CDR1 and CDR2 are SGHTA and FQGNSA. Written as DNA, the CDR3 is TGTGCCAGCAGCCATGGTCGGGGCTTTGGCTACACCTTC. It translates to CASSHGRGFGYTF.

This sequence joins TRBV6-5 and TRBJ2-2; no reliable D call. Trimming removed 0 bases from V and 0 bases from J, with 5 bases in between. Per the germline V gene, CDR1 is MNHEY and CDR2 is SVGAGI. The CDR3 totals 15 residues. CDR3 sequence: CASSYSWPNTGELFF. DNA of the CDR3: TGTGCCAGCAGTTACTCGTGGCCGAACACCGGGGAGCTGTTTTTT.

The genes are TRBV2 and TRBJ1-4; D gene uncertain. V dropped 8 bases and J dropped 5 bases, with 9 bases sitting between them. This CDR3 is built from 12 residues. CDR1 is SNHLY and CDR2 is FYNNEI in the germline V gene. Here the CDR3 reads CASGKQNEKLFF. The CDR3 DNA is TGTGCCAGCGGGAAGCAAAATGAAAAACTGTTTTTT.